This T cell receptor beta chain was sequenced in a study of blood T cell repertoires in COVID-19. As for the study in general: PBMCs, B-cell-depleted T cells, or T cells provided the cDNA or gDNA that made up the material.

Methods used by the authors: Nucleated cell number was recorded as an estimate derived from reference gene primer amplification. TCRdb's table, derived via immunoSEQ multiplex PCR, lists solely in-frame clones and lacks some. That table gives V, J and clone size, and the DNA gave D and trimming. In the table there are roughly 20,000 clones, 70% to 90% of which are singletons. Germline CDR1 is LGHDT and CDR2 is YNNKEL (reference sequence). The trim removed 4 bases at V and 8 bases at J, leaving 13 bases unmatched. CDR3 length equals 15 residues. What was sequenced was peripheral blood. The chain is built from TRBV3-1 (or the pseudogene TRBV3-2) and TRBJ1-2; 7 nucleotides align to TRBD1. The clonotype comes from a human donor in a cohort sampled during active COVID-19. As DNA, the CDR3 is TGTGCCAGCAGCCCCGGGGCTGAGGGGGCAGGGGGCTACACCTTC. Translated, it gives CASSPGAEGAGGYTF.